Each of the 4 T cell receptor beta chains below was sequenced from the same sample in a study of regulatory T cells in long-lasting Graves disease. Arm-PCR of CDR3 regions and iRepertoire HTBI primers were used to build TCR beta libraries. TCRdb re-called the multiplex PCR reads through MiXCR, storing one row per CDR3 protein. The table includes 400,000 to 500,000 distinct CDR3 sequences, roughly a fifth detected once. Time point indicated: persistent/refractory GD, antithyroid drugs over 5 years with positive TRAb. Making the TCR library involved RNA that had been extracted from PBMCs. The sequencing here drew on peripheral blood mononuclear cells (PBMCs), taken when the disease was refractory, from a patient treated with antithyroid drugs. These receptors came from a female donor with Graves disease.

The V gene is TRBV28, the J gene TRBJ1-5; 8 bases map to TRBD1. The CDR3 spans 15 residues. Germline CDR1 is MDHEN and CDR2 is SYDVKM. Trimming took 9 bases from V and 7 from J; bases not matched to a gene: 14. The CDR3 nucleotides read TGTGCCAGTCTTCCCGGGACAGGAGAGGACCAGCCCCAGCATTTT. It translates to CASLPGTGEDQPQHF.

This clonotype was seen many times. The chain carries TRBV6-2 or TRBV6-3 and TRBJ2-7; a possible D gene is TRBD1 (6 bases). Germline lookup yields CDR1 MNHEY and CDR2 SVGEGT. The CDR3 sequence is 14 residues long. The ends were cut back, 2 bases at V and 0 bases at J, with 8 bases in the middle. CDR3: CASSYPGHSYEQYF. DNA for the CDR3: TGTGCCAGCAGTTACCCGGGACACTCCTACGAGCAGTACTTC.

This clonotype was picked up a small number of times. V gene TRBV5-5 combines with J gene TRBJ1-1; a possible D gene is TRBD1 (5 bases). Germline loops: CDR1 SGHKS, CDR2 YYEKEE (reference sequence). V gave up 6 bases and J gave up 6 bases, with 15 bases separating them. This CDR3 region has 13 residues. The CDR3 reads CASTRGGSPEAFF. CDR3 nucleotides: TGTGCCAGCACACGGGGGGGTAGTCCTGAAGCTTTCTTT.

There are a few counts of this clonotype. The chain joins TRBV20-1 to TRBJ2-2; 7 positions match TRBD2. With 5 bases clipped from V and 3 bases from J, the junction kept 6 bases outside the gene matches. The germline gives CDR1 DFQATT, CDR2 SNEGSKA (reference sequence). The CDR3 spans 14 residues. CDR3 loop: CSAAGTTYTGELFF. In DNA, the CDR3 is TGCAGTGCTGCCGGGACTACTTACACCGGGGAGCTGTTTTTT.